This T cell receptor beta chain is drawn from a study of CD8+ T cells in alopecia areata. Remarks on this clone: Antigen specificity is unknown.

RNA, once extracted, was reverse transcribed into cDNA for use as the sequencing template. Libraries were prepared by immunoSEQ multiplex PCR; TCRdb keeps only in-frame clonotypes and omits some of them. Among about 270,000 clones, 50% to 75% were seen once, and the ten largest hold 0.9% to 0.95%. The CDR3 totals 14 residues. V gave up 4 bases and J gave up 6 bases, with 14 bases separating them. CDR1 and CDR2 (germline): SGHRS, YFSETQ. Findings and caveats of the study: Lesional tissue from the scalp (especially in alopecia totalis/universalis) showed higher clonality than normal scalp. In scalp, tofacitinib significantly decreased clonality and expanded CD8+ clones among the top 100. With one nonresponder, baseline CD8+ expansion's link to response remains uncertain.

This sample's treatment: oral pan-JAK inhibitor, 5-10 mg twice daily. Sorted out of PBMCs were CD4+ T cells and CD8+ T cells. V is TRBV5-1 and J is TRBJ2-1; D possibly matches TRBD1 or TRBD2 (5 bases each). This clonotype originated in a human donor with alopecia areata. This sample comprised CD4+ T cells sorted from blood, obtained between weeks 51 and 54, from a patient treated with tofacitinib. This CDR3 reads CASSGTARPNEQFF. CDR3 bases: TGCGCCAGCAGCGGGACGGCCAGGCCCAATGAGCAGTTCTTC. Filled out from reference TRBV5-1 and TRBJ2-1, the complete variable domain reads KAGVTQTPRYLIKTRGQQVTLSCSPISGHRSVSWYQQTPGQGLQFLFEYFSETQRNKGNFPGRFSGRQFSNSRSEMNVSTLELGDSALYLCASSGTARPNEQFFGPGTRLTVL.